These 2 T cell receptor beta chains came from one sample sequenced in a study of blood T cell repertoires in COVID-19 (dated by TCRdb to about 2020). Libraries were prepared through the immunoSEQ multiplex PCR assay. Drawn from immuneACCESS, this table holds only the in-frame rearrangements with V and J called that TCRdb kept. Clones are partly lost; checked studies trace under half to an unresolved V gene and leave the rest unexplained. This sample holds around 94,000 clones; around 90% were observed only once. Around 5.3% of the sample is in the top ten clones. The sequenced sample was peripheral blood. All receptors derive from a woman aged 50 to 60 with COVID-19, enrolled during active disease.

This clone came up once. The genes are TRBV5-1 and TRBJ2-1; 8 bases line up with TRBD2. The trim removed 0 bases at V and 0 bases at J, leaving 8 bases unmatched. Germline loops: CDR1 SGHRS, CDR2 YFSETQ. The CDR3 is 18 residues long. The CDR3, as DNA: TGCGCCAGCAGCTTGGTCGGGGGGGCCCTCAGCTCCTACAATGAGCAGTTCTTC. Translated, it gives CASSLVGGALSSYNEQFF.

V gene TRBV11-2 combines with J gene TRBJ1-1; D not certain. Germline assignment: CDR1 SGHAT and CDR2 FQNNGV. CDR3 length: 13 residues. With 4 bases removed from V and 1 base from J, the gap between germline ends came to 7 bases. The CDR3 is CASSWRQNTEAFF. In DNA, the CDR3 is TGTGCCAGCAGCTGGCGACAGAACACTGAAGCTTTCTTT.